A single sample is the source of the 10 T cell receptor beta chains below, sequenced in a study of memory CD4+ T cells and cytomegalovirus serostatus. Assay used: immunoSEQ multiplex PCR; TCRdb lists only in-frame clones, some missing. The sample carries tens of thousands of clones, just over 75% recorded once. Single viable CD3+CD4+CD8-CD45RO+ cells were sorted as the memory CD4+ T cells. Sequencing was performed on memory CD4+ T cells from blood. Every receptor here comes from an adult in good health and CMV-seronegative.

In its sample, this clone was seen once. The V call is TRBV27, the J call TRBJ1-5; the match to TRBD1 covers 12 bases. V lost 4 bases, J lost 9 bases, and 10 bases stayed unmatched. The germline V gene encodes CDR1 MNHEY and CDR2 SMNVEV (reference sequence). There are 16 residues in the CDR3. In DNA form, the CDR3 reads TGTGCCAGCAGTTCCTGGGACAGGGGGCCGGTCAGGCCCCAGCATTTT. Translating gives CASSSWDRGPVRPQHF.

CDR3 protein: CASSEFSGQGLAEAFF. The CDR3 nucleotides read TGTGCCAGCAGTGAATTCTCGGGACAGGGTCTTGCTGAAGCTTTCTTT. V is TRBV2 and J is TRBJ1-1, with 9 positions matching TRBD1. This CDR3 has 16 amino acids. CDR1 is SNHLY and CDR2 is FYNNEI in the germline V gene. V dropped 2 bases and J dropped 6; count of bases not matched to a gene: 10.

This chain links TRBV27 with TRBJ1-5; 8 nucleotides match TRBD1. Germline CDR1 and CDR2: MNHEY and SMNVEV (reference sequence). This CDR3 has 16 amino acids. V shed 2 bases and J 9 bases; nucleotides not matched to a gene: 12. The CDR3, as DNA: TGTGCCAGCAGTTTAGTGGGACAGGCTAGGGGAATGCCCCAGCATTTT. Translation: CASSLVGQARGMPQHF.

The chain's CDR3 is CASSPISPRQGKNYGYTF. The CDR3 DNA reads TGTGCCAGCAGCCCTATTAGTCCCCGACAGGGGAAGAACTATGGCTACACCTTC. The chain joins TRBV5-8 to TRBJ1-2; 8 nucleotides line up with TRBD1. Germline CDR1 reads SGHTS; CDR2 reads YDEGEE. J gave up 2 bases and V 4 bases, and 16 bases lay outside the gene matches. The CDR3 has 18 residues.

The V gene is TRBV7-2, the J gene TRBJ1-2; a weak D match, TRBD1 (5 bases). This CDR3 region has 14 residues. The V gene lost 1 base and the J gene lost 3 bases, with 9 bases spanning the gap. Germline lookup yields CDR1 SGHTA and CDR2 FQGNSA. The DNA of the CDR3 is TGTGCCAGCAGCTTAGGGGGCGCTTACTATGGCTACACCTTC. It translates to CASSLGGAYYGYTF.

The chain combines TRBV6-1 with TRBJ1-3; D is undetermined. There are 11 residues in the CDR3. Germline V gene data show CDR1 as MNHNS and CDR2 as SASEGT. Trimming took 8 bases from V and 1 from J, leaving 3 bases between them. CDR3 residues: CASQSGNTIYF. CDR3 nucleotides: TGTGCCAGCCAATCTGGAAACACCATATATTTT.

CDR3 DNA sequence: TGCGCCAGCAGCTCAAGGACTAGCGGGGGGGCTACAGATACGCAGTATTTT. Encoded protein: CASSSRTSGGATDTQYF. V usage is TRBV5-1 and J usage is TRBJ2-3; 15 bases map to TRBD2. The CDR3 consists of 17 residues. Germline V gene data show CDR1 as SGHRS and CDR2 as YFSETQ. V lost 3 bases to trimming and J lost 3 bases; unmatched junction nucleotides: 5. Combining the CDR3 with reference TRBV5-1 and TRBJ2-3 gives the whole variable domain KAGVTQTPRYLIKTRGQQVTLSCSPISGHRSVSWYQQTPGQGLQFLFEYFSETQRNKGNFPGRFSGRQFSNSRSEMNVSTLELGDSALYLCASSSRTSGGATDTQYFGPGTRLTVL.

The chain couples TRBV7-2 to TRBJ2-7; 7 nucleotides align to TRBD1. The germline CDR1 and CDR2 sequences are SGHTA and FQGNSA. This CDR3 region has 12 residues. V was pared by 6 bases and J by 3 bases, with 2 bases of the junction left unmatched. CDR3 nucleotide sequence: TGTGCCAGCAGACGACAGGGCTACGAGCAGTACTTC. Translation gives CASRRQGYEQYF. The full variable domain, in which reference TRBV7-2 and TRBJ2-7 provide the parts outside the CDR3, is GAGVSQSPSNKVTEKGKDVELRCDPISGHTALYWYRQSLGQGLEFLIYFQGNSAPDKSGLPSDRFSAERTGGSVSTLTIQRTQQEDSAVYLCASRRQGYEQYFGPGTRLTVT.

The chain is built from TRBV11-2 and TRBJ1-1; D call uncertain. Germline CDR1 and CDR2: SGHAT and FQNNGV. V was clipped by 0 bases and J by 4 bases, with 12 bases between them. CDR3 length: 15 residues. The CDR3 DNA follows: TGTGCCAGCAGCTTAGATCGCAGCCCCTCCACTGAAGCTTTCTTT. The encoded protein is CASSLDRSPSTEAFF.

The sample holds one count of this clone. The gene calls are TRBV9 and TRBJ2-2; no firm D call. The V gene lost 0 bases and the J gene lost 5 bases, with 5 bases spanning the gap. The CDR3 is made up of 13 amino acids. Germline CDR1 and CDR2: SGDLS and YYNGEE. This CDR3 reads CASSVEWTGELFF. The CDR3 DNA follows: TGTGCCAGCAGCGTAGAGTGGACCGGGGAGCTGTTTTTT.